This T cell receptor (beta chain) was captured in a study of blood T cell repertoires in COVID-19 (dated by TCRdb to 2020 to 2022). Some background on the complete study: Recovered participants in ImmuneRACE Cohort 3 were defined by two consecutive negative NP/OP PCR tests, clearance by a healthcare professional, or resolution of symptoms. Samples came from the ongoing ImmuneRACE study (first 160 participants) plus 1,254 subjects from 6 global collaborators. Where available, HLA class I and class II types were taken from metadata supplied by the sample provider and were not determined by assay-based typing. The prospective study material was composed of cDNA or gDNA derived from T cells, B-cell-depleted T cells, or PBMCs. The dataset comprised deeply sampled blood TCRbeta repertoires from subjects exposed to, actively infected with, or recovered from COVID-19. A de-identified subject ID, COVID-19 status, age in years and sex were almost always included in the sample metadata. Samples from collaborators originated in the United States, Italy and Spain and spanned both the acute and convalescent phases of COVID-19. A freely available public database, intended as a resource for researchers studying the immune response to SARS-CoV-2, is where the repertoires were released. Study-level results and caveats: Clinical and demographic metadata were provided uncurated, with the amount varying by source and participant.

Including the terminal cysteine and phenylalanine, the CDR3 comprises 13 residues. Only the CDR3 DNA stays, 39 bases, in frame from base 1. For CDR1 and CDR2, the germline V gene lists SGHRS and YFSETQ. V gives up 0 bases and J gives up 5 bases, and the segment between their germline ends measures 8 bases. A remark on this clone: The antigen this receptor binds is unknown. The input lacks base qualities; no much larger clone sits a single base away.

Participants in the prospective study were enrolled through a virtual design, were aged roughly 18 to 90 years, and lived in about two dozen United States geographic areas. To assign participants to cohorts, the prospective study relied on clinical history that participants themselves reported in a screening survey and a study questionnaire. Each participant in the prospective study had whole blood, serum and a nasopharyngeal or oropharyngeal swab collected by mobile phlebotomists. Participants in the prospective study had the option to provide additional blood draws and questionnaires over a 2-month period. Before DNA extraction, prospective study blood samples were shipped either frozen or at room temperature. The immunoSEQ Assay, a bias-controlled multiplex PCR, was used to amplify TCRbeta CDR3 regions from genomic DNA. Per the original workflow: Nucleated cell counts per sample were estimated from amplification of reference gene primers within the assay. To quantify the absolute abundance of each unique TCRbeta CDR3 rearrangement, sequence reads were collapsed and filtered. For each sample, productive Simpson clonality was calculated as the square root of Simpson's diversity index across productive rearrangements. What TCRdb holds here is the immuneACCESS table cut down to in-frame rearrangements. Part of the clones is not present; checked against another copy, under half of the missing clones reflect an unresolved V gene, and the others are unexplained. That table furnishes V, J and clone size, whereas the DNA furnished D and trimming. This sample is represented by around 290,000 clones; 88% of them were singletons. Approximately 2% of the sample is taken by the ten largest.

The sequence links TRBV5-1 to TRBJ1-1, with no D gene named confidently. Material: PBMCs or T cells enriched from blood (not recorded which). The clonotype originates from an older woman in a cohort exposed to, infected with or recovered from COVID-19 (not recorded which). The CDR3 here reads CASSLGGRTEAFF. The DNA sequence reads TGCGCCAGCAGCTTGGGAGGGAGGACTGAAGCTTTCTTT.